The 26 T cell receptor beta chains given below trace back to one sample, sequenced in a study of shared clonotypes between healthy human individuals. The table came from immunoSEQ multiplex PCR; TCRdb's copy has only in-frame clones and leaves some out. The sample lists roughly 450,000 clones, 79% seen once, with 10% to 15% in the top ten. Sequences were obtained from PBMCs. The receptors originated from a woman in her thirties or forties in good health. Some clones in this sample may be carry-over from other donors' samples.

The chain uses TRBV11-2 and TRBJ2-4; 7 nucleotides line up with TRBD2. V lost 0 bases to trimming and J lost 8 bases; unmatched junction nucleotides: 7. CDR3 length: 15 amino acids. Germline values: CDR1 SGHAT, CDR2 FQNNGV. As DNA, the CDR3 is TGTGCCAGCAGCTTAGATTCGTCGGGGGGAGACATTCAGTACTTC. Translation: CASSLDSSGGDIQYF.

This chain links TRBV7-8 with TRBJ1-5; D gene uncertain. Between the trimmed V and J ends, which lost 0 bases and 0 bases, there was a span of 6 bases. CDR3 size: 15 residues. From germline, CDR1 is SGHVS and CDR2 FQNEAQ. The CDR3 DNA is TGTGCCAGCAGCTTAGCCGGGGATAGCAATCAGCCCCAGCATTTT. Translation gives CASSLAGDSNQPQHF.

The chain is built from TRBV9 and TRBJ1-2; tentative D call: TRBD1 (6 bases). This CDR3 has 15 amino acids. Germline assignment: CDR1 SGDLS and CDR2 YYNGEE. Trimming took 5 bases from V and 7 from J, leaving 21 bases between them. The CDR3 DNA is TGTGCCAGCAGTTCACAGAGCACAGGGTATGGTGGCTACACCTTC. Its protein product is CASSSQSTGYGGYTF.

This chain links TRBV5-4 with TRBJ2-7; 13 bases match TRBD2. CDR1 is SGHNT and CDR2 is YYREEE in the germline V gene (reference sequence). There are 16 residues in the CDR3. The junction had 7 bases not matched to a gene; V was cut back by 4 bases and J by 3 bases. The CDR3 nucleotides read TGTGCCAGCAGCGCGGGACTAGCGGGGACCTTCTACGAGCAGTACTTC. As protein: CASSAGLAGTFYEQYF.

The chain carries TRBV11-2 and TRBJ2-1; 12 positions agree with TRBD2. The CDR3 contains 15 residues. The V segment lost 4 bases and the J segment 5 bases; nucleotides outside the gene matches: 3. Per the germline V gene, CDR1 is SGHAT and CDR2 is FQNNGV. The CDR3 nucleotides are TGTGCCAGCAGCTCGGGACTAGCGGGCCACAATGAGCAGTTCTTC. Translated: CASSSGLAGHNEQFF.

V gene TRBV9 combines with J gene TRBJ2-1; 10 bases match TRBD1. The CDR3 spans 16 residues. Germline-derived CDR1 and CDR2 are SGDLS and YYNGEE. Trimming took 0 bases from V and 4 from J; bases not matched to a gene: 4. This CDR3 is CASSVGVGQGYNEQFF. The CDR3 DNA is TGTGCCAGCAGCGTAGGAGTGGGACAGGGGTACAATGAGCAGTTCTTC.

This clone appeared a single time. CDR3 DNA: TGTGCCAGCAGCTTATGGGGACTAGCAACAGATACGCAGTATTTT. Its translation: CASSLWGLATDTQYF. The J gene is TRBJ2-3, the V gene TRBV7-3, with 9 bases fitting TRBD2. V shed 2 bases and J 3 bases; nucleotides not matched to a gene: 3. Germline-derived CDR1 and CDR2 are SGHTA and FQGTGA. The CDR3 has 15 amino acids. Based on the CDR3 plus reference TRBV7-3 and TRBJ2-3, the full variable domain is GAGVSQTPSNKVTEKGKYVELRCDPISGHTALYWYRQSLGQGPEFLIYFQGTGAADDSGLPNDRFFAVRPEGSVSTLKIQRTERGDSAVYLCASSLWGLATDTQYFGPGTRLTVL.

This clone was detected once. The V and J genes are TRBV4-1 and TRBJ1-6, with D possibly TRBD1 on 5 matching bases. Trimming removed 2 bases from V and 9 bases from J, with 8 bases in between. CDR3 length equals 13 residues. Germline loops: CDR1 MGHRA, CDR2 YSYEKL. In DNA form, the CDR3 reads TGCGCCAGCAGCCAACCGGGACGTTCACCCCTCCACTTT. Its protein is CASSQPGRSPLHF.

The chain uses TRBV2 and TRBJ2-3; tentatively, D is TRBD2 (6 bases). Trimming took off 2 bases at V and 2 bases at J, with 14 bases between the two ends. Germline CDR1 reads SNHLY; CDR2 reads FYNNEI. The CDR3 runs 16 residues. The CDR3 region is CASSERTSRYTDTQYF. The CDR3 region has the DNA TGTGCCAGCAGTGAAAGAACTAGCCGCTACACAGATACGCAGTATTTT.

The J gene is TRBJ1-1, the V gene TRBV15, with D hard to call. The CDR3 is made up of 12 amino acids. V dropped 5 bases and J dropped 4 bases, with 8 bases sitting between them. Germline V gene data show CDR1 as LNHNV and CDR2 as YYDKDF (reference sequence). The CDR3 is CATSHSGTEAFF. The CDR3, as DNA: TGTGCCACCAGCCATTCAGGCACTGAAGCTTTCTTT.

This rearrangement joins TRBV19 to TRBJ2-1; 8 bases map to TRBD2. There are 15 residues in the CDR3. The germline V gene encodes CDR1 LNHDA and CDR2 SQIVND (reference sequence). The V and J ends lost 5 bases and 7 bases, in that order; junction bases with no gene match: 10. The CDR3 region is CASSFSGTSGNEQFF. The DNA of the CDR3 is TGTGCCAGTAGTTTTTCCGGGACTAGTGGAAATGAGCAGTTCTTC.

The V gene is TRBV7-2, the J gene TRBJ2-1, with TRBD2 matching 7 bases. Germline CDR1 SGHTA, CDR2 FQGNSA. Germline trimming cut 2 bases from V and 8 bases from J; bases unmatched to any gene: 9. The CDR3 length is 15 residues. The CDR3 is CASSLLGGGLYEQFF. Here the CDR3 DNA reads TGTGCCAGCAGCTTATTGGGGGGAGGGCTCTATGAGCAGTTCTTC. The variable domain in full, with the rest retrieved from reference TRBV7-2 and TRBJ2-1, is GAGVSQSPSNKVTEKGKDVELRCDPISGHTALYWYRQSLGQGLEFLIYFQGNSAPDKSGLPSDRFSAERTGGSVSTLTIQRTQQEDSAVYLCASSLLGGGLYEQFFGPGTRLTVL.

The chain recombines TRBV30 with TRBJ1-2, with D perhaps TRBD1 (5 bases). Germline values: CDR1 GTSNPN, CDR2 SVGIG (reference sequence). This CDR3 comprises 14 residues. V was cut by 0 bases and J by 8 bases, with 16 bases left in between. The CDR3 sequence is CAWSVGGSSKGYTF. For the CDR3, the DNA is TGTGCCTGGAGTGTGGGGGGGTCGAGTAAGGGCTACACCTTC.

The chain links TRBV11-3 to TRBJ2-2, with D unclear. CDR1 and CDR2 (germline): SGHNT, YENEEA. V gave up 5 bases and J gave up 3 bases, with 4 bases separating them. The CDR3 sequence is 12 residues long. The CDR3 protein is CASSRDTGELFF. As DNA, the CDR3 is TGTGCCAGCAGCCGAGACACCGGGGAGCTGTTTTTT. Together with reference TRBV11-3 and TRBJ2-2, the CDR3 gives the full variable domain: EAGVVQSPRYKIIEKKQPVAFWCNPISGHNTLYWYLQNLGQGPELLIRYENEEAVDDSQLPKDRFSAERLKGVDSTLKIQPAELGDSAVYLCASSRDTGELFFGEGSRLTVL.

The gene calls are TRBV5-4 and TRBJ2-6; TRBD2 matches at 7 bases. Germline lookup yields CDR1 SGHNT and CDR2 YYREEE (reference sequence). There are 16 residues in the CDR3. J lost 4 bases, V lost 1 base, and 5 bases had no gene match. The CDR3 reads CASSLSGGLGANVLTF. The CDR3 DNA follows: TGTGCCAGCAGCTTGTCGGGGGGACTCGGGGCCAACGTCCTGACTTTC.

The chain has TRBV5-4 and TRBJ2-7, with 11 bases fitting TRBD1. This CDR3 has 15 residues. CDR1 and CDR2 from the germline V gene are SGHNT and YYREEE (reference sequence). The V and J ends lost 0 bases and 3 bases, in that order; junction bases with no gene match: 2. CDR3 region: CASSLVGTGGYEQYF. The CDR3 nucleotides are TGTGCCAGCAGCTTGGTAGGGACAGGGGGCTACGAGCAGTACTTC.

The CDR3 DNA follows: TGTGCCAGCAGCCAAGTAGGCCCCCCGGGCGATACGCAGTATTTT. Its translation is CASSQVGPPGDTQYF. V usage is TRBV4-2 and J usage is TRBJ2-3; unclear D gene. V was trimmed by 1 base and J by 6 bases, leaving 14 bases between them. Germline CDR1 LGHNA, CDR2 YNFKEQ. The CDR3 spans 15 residues.

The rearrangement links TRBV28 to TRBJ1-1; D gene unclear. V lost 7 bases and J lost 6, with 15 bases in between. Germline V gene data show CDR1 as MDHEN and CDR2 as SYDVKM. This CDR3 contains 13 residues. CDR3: CASKIRYRAEAFF. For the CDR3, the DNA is TGTGCCAGCAAAATTCGTTACAGAGCTGAAGCTTTCTTT.

As DNA, the CDR3 is TGTGCCAGCAGCTTAACACAGGATAGCACTGAAGCTTTCTTT. Protein: CASSLTQDSTEAFF. This chain uses TRBV5-4 with TRBJ1-1, with D possibly being TRBD1 (5 bases). Trimming shortened V by 2 bases and J by 4 bases, and 12 bases separated the two germline ends. The CDR3 is 14 residues long. Germline CDR1 and CDR2: SGHNT and YYREEE (reference sequence). The whole variable domain, filled in from reference TRBV5-4 and TRBJ1-1, reads ETGVTQSPTHLIKTRGQQVTLRCSSQSGHNTVSWYQQALGQGPQFIFQYYREEENGRGNFPPRFSGLQFPNYSSELNVNALELDDSALYLCASSLTQDSTEAFFGQGTRLTVV.

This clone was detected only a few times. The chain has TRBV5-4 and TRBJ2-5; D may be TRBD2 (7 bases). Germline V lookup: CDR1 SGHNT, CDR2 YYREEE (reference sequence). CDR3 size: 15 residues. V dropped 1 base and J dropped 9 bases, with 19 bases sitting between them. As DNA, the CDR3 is TGTGCCAGCAGCTTGAGCGGGACTGCACCAGGGGCCCAGTACTTC. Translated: CASSLSGTAPGAQYF.

This chain's CDR3 is CASSQGLSGLRAEQYF. CDR3 sequence (DNA): TGCGCCAGCAGCCAGGGATTATCGGGACTCCGGGCCGAGCAGTACTTC. This chain uses TRBV4-3 with TRBJ2-5; a possible D gene is TRBD2 (6 bases). The J call may not be correct, given that the DNA end is closer to TRBJ2-7. The CDR3 is 16 amino acids. Germline V gives CDR1 LGHNA, CDR2 YSLEER.

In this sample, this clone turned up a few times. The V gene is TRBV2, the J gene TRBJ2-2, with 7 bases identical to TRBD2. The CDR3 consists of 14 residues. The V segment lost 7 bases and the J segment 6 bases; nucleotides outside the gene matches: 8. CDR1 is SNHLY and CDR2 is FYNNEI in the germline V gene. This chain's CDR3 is CASMFSGGAGELFF. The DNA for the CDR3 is TGTGCCAGCATGTTCAGTGGGGGGGCCGGGGAGCTGTTTTTT.

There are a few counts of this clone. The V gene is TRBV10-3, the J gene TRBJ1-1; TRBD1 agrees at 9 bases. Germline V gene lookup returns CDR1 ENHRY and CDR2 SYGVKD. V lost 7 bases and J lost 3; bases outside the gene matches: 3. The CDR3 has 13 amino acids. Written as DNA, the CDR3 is TGTGCCATCACCCGGACAGGGGACACTGAAGCTTTCTTT. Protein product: CAITRTGDTEAFF.

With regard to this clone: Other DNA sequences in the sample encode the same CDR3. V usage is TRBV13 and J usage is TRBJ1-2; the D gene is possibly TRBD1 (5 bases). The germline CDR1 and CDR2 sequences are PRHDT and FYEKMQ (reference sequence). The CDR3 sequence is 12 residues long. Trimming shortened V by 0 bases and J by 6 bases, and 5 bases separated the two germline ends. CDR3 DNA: TGTGCCAGCAGCTTAGGGACAGATGGCTACACCTTC. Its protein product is CASSLGTDGYTF.

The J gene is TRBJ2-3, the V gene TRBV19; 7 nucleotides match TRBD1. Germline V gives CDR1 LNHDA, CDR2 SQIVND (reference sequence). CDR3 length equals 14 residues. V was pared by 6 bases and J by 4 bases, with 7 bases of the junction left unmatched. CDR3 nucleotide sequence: TGTGCCAGTAGCTCGACAGGGACCTCAGATACGCAGTATTTT. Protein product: CASSSTGTSDTQYF.

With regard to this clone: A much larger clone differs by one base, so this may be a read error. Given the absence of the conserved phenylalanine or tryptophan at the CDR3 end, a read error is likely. CDR3 DNA sequence: TGTGCCAGCAGAACCGACGGCGGGTATGGCTACACCCTC. Translating gives CASRTDGGYGYTL. This rearrangement joins TRBV28 to TRBJ1-2, with D uncertain. V lost 6 bases and J 5 bases, leaving 13 bases between the germline ends. Germline V gene lookup returns CDR1 MDHEN and CDR2 SYDVKM. The CDR3 contains 13 residues.